The 27 T cell receptor beta chains below were found in one sample sequenced in a study of identical twins. A single record per CDR3 protein comes from TCRdb applying MiXCR to the 5' RACE reads. The table has about 700,000 distinct CDR3 sequences, roughly 8% seen once; the top ten hold 0.85% to 1%. These data are also associated with another study on yellow fever vaccine responses in identical twins.

The specimen was PBMCs. These receptors all come from a woman aged 18-29 years in good health.

This clonotype was observed a few times. V usage is TRBV20-1 and J usage is TRBJ2-7, with TRBD2 as a possible D gene (5 bases). From germline, CDR1 is DFQATT and CDR2 SNEGSKA (reference sequence). The V end lost 6 bases, the J end lost 3 bases, and 12 bases lay between the germline ends. This CDR3 region has 12 residues. CDR3 protein: CSARLTYYEQYF. As DNA, the CDR3 is TGCAGTGCCCGACTAACTTACTACGAGCAGTACTTC.

This clonotype was counted a few times. The chain combines TRBV18 with TRBJ2-7; 9 bases agree with TRBD1. Germline lookup yields CDR1 KGHSH and CDR2 LQKENI. This CDR3 contains 15 residues. After removal of 6 bases from V and 3 bases from J, the junction contained 9 bases not matched to a gene. The CDR3 here is CASSPYRGQGYEQYF. In DNA, the CDR3 is TGTGCCAGCTCCCCGTACCGGGGACAGGGCTACGAGCAGTACTTC.

This clonotype was seen at least ten times. The V gene is TRBV12-3 or TRBV12-4, the J gene TRBJ1-3; D perhaps matches TRBD1 (6 bases). CDR3 length: 14 residues. The V end was cut by 4 bases, the J end by 2 bases, with 9 bases between. The CDR3, as DNA: TGTGCCAGCAGTTATGGGGGCGCTGGAAACACCATATATTTT. Encoded protein: CASSYGGAGNTIYF.

The chain joins TRBV7-8 to TRBJ2-5; D perhaps matches TRBD2 (5 bases). Deletions cut 6 bases from V and 1 base from J, with 18 bases between. The CDR3 loop spans 16 amino acids. The germline V gene encodes CDR1 SGHVS and CDR2 FQNEAQ. The CDR3 nucleotides read TGTGCCAGCAGTCAACCGCGGGCCAGGACCCAAGAGACCCAGTACTTC. Translation gives CASSQPRARTQETQYF.

J is TRBJ2-2 and V is TRBV6-4, with D perhaps given as TRBD1 or TRBD2 (5 bases each). Per the germline V gene, CDR1 is MRHNA and CDR2 is SNTAGT. The CDR3 is 14 amino acids. The V gene lost 4 bases and the J gene lost 5 bases, with 11 bases spanning the gap. CDR3 nucleotide sequence: TGTGCCAGCAGTGCCGAGGGGAAAACCGGGGAGCTGTTTTTT. Residues: CASSAEGKTGELFF.

The genes are TRBV5-5 and TRBJ2-2, with 12 bases identical to TRBD1. Trimming took 5 bases from V and 2 from J; bases not matched to a gene: 4. Germline V lookup: CDR1 SGHKS, CDR2 YYEKEE (reference sequence). The CDR3 spans 16 residues. CDR3 in amino acids: CASRPGTGGNTGELFF. The DNA of the CDR3 is TGTGCCAGCAGACCAGGGACAGGGGGCAACACCGGGGAGCTGTTTTTT.

The CDR3 spells CASRGPERGDLSEQFF. The CDR3 DNA reads TGTGCCAGCAGGGGCCCAGAGCGGGGGGACCTATCCGAGCAGTTCTTC. This chain links TRBV2 with TRBJ2-1; 9 bases agree with TRBD2. The V gene end was trimmed by 6 bases and the J gene end by 10 bases; junction bases not matched to a gene: 16. Germline CDR1 SNHLY, CDR2 FYNNEI. This CDR3 has 16 residues.

This clonotype was counted at least ten times. The CDR3 loop reads CASSLVASLYNEQFF. Written as DNA, the CDR3 is TGCGCCAGCAGCTTGGTAGCGAGCCTTTACAATGAGCAGTTCTTC. This sequence joins TRBV5-1 and TRBJ2-1, with a possible D match to TRBD2 (5 bases). The germline gives CDR1 SGHRS, CDR2 YFSETQ. This CDR3 region has 15 residues. V dropped 0 bases and J dropped 4 bases, with 11 bases sitting between them.

The chain uses TRBV29-1 and TRBJ2-5, with 12 positions matching TRBD1. V was clipped by 4 bases and J by 4 bases; unmatched bases: 7. This CDR3 has 15 amino acids. The germline V gene has CDR1 SQVTM and CDR2 ANQGSEA. The CDR3 is CSVGRAGQGAETQYF. DNA of the CDR3: TGCAGCGTTGGTAGGGCGGGACAGGGGGCAGAGACCCAGTACTTC.

The V and J genes are TRBV27 and TRBJ2-1; 10 nucleotides agree with TRBD2. CDR1 and CDR2 from the germline V gene are MNHEY and SMNVEV (reference sequence). Unmatched junction bases numbered 11, after V lost 2 bases and J lost 4 bases. This CDR3 region has 18 residues. CDR3 loop: CASSLIGRTSGVYNEQFF. The CDR3, as DNA: TGTGCCAGCAGTTTAATTGGCCGTACTAGCGGGGTGTACAATGAGCAGTTCTTC.

This sequence joins TRBV3-1 and TRBJ2-5; 12 nucleotides match TRBD2. The V gene's germline CDR1 is LGHDT and CDR2 YNNKEL (reference sequence). The V and J ends lost 4 bases and 5 bases, in that order; junction bases with no gene match: 8. The CDR3 length is 16 residues. CDR3 region: CASSPSGGAWLETQYF. The CDR3 DNA sequence: TGTGCCAGCAGCCCTAGCGGGGGGGCCTGGCTGGAGACCCAGTACTTC.

This clonotype was detected a few times. The rearrangement links TRBV7-9 to TRBJ2-1, with 15 bases that match TRBD2. The V gene's germline CDR1 is SEHNR and CDR2 FQNEAQ (reference sequence). The length of the CDR3 is 16 residues. With V trimmed by 4 bases and J by 8 bases, 6 bases remained unmatched. The chain's CDR3 is CASSSGLAGGVDEQFF. The CDR3 DNA sequence: TGTGCCAGCAGCTCGGGACTAGCGGGAGGAGTCGATGAGCAGTTCTTC.

This clonotype was found many times. This chain links TRBV5-6 with TRBJ2-5; D gene uncertain. V lost 0 bases to trimming and J lost 1 base, with 16 bases between them. This CDR3 contains 17 residues. Germline V gene data show CDR1 as SGHDT and CDR2 as YYEEEE. This CDR3 is CASSLEGSFSLQETQYF. The DNA for the CDR3 is TGTGCCAGCAGCTTGGAAGGCTCCTTTTCACTCCAAGAGACCCAGTACTTC.

The gene calls are TRBV20-1 and TRBJ2-1; D ambiguous. The CDR3 runs 15 residues. Trimming took off 0 bases at V and 9 bases at J, with 18 bases between the two ends. CDR1 is DFQATT, CDR2 SNEGSKA, per germline (reference sequence). Written as DNA, the CDR3 is TGCAGTGCTAGAGATCTTCTACTCACGGTCGGTGAGCAGTTCTTC. Translating gives CSARDLLLTVGEQFF.

This clonotype has more than one count but fewer than ten. The V call is TRBV7-8, the J call TRBJ2-5; unclear D gene. Trimming removed 7 bases at V and 3 bases at J, with 15 bases between. The germline V gene has CDR1 SGHVS and CDR2 FQNEAQ. The CDR3 runs 14 residues. The CDR3 DNA follows: TGTGCCAGCATCAAATCCGGGTCTAAAGAGACCCAGTACTTC. Its protein is CASIKSGSKETQYF.

This clonotype was recorded a few times. DNA for the CDR3: TGTGCCAGCAGCTTCCGACTAGCGGGGGTTAGCACAGATACGCAGTATTTT. Its translation is CASSFRLAGVSTDTQYF. The chain joins TRBV7-2 to TRBJ2-3, with 12 bases matching TRBD2. V was clipped by 3 bases and J by 0 bases; unmatched bases: 4. This CDR3 region has 17 residues. Per the germline V gene, CDR1 is SGHTA and CDR2 is FQGNSA.

This clonotype was seen more than once but under ten times. The chain recombines TRBV5-6 with TRBJ2-3; 8 positions agree with TRBD2. The trim removed 6 bases at V and 1 base at J, leaving 10 bases unmatched. This CDR3 contains 16 residues. Germline V gene lookup returns CDR1 SGHDT and CDR2 YYEEEE. The CDR3: CASIYSGMPRTDTQYF. For the CDR3, the DNA is TGTGCCAGCATATATAGCGGGATGCCTCGCACAGATACGCAGTATTTT.

This clonotype was observed a few times. The gene calls are TRBV10-3 and TRBJ1-3; D is uncertain. CDR1 is ENHRY and CDR2 is SYGVKD in the germline V gene. The CDR3 is 14 residues long. Trimming removed 9 bases from V and 1 base from J, with 13 bases in between. As DNA, the CDR3 is TGTGCCATAGTTGATAGCGAATCTGGAAACACCATATATTTT. Protein product: CAIVDSESGNTIYF.

Only a few counts were recorded for this clonotype. The V and J genes are TRBV5-1 and TRBJ2-1; tentative D call: TRBD2 (6 bases). There are 12 residues in the CDR3. V was clipped by 3 bases and J by 10 bases, with 11 bases between them. Germline loops: CDR1 SGHRS, CDR2 YFSETQ. The CDR3: CASSSGGVEQFF. CDR3 bases: TGCGCCAGCAGCTCCGGGGGTGTGGAGCAGTTCTTC. Full variable domain (rest looked up from reference TRBV5-1 and TRBJ2-1): KAGVTQTPRYLIKTRGQQVTLSCSPISGHRSVSWYQQTPGQGLQFLFEYFSETQRNKGNFPGRFSGRQFSNSRSEMNVSTLELGDSALYLCASSSGGVEQFFGPGTRLTVL.

This clonotype was recorded only once. This sequence joins TRBV19 and TRBJ2-2; 14 positions match TRBD2. V shed 5 bases, J shed 4 bases, and the junction held 6 bases outside the gene matches. The CDR3 loop spans 17 amino acids. Germline CDR1 LNHDA, CDR2 SQIVND (reference sequence). In nucleotides, the CDR3 is TGTGCCAGTAGTCTGGGACTAGCGGGAGAGTTCACCGGGGAGCTGTTTTTT. Protein sequence: CASSLGLAGEFTGELFF. The variable domain in full, completed from reference TRBV19 and TRBJ2-2, reads DGGITQSPKYLFRKEGQNVTLSCEQNLNHDAMYWYRQDPGQGLRLIYYSQIVNDFQKGDIAEGYSVSREKKESFPLTVTSAQKNPTAFYLCASSLGLAGEFTGELFFGEGSRLTVL.

This clonotype was recorded at least ten times. The V call is TRBV6-1, the J call TRBJ1-1; 8 bases map to TRBD1. The V gene's germline CDR1 is MNHNS and CDR2 SASEGT. Unmatched junction bases numbered 8, after V lost 5 bases and J lost 6 bases. The CDR3 sequence is 14 residues long. The CDR3 reads CASSPGGLTAEAFF. DNA for the CDR3: TGTGCCAGCAGTCCAGGGGGCCTGACCGCTGAAGCTTTCTTT.

The rearrangement uses TRBV4-2 and TRBJ2-7; 8 bases fit TRBD1. V lost 3 bases and J lost 3; bases outside the gene matches: 22. Germline V gives CDR1 LGHNA, CDR2 YNFKEQ. The CDR3 length is 20 residues. The CDR3 spells CASSHYIRLGLDTGGYEQYF. Written as DNA, the CDR3 is TGTGCCAGCAGCCATTATATACGGTTGGGGTTGGACACAGGGGGCTACGAGCAGTACTTC.

This clonotype was recorded a few times. The J gene is TRBJ2-7, the V gene TRBV11-3; the D is unclear. Germline lookup yields CDR1 SGHNT and CDR2 YENEEA. The CDR3 spans 13 residues. V shed 5 bases and J shed 6 bases, with 14 bases lying between them. CDR3 residues: CASSEGSTGEQYF. The CDR3 nucleotides read TGTGCCAGCAGCGAAGGTAGCACCGGCGAGCAGTACTTC.

This clonotype was detected only a few times. V gene TRBV28 combines with J gene TRBJ1-1; D not resolved. V was cut by 3 bases and J by 5 bases, with 10 bases left in between. CDR1 is MDHEN, CDR2 SYDVKM, per germline. The CDR3 runs to 13 residues. CDR3 loop: CASSFVRRTEAFF. The CDR3 coding sequence is TGTGCCAGCAGTTTCGTACGGCGGACTGAAGCTTTCTTT.

There are many counts of this clonotype. This sequence joins TRBV29-1 and TRBJ1-1; D possibly corresponds to TRBD1 (6 bases). V was clipped by 3 bases and J by 4 bases, with 12 bases between them. The CDR3 loop spans 13 amino acids. From germline, CDR1 is SQVTM and CDR2 ANQGSEA. The CDR3 sequence is CSVERTEATEAFF. CDR3 nucleotide sequence: TGCAGCGTTGAGAGGACAGAGGCCACTGAAGCTTTCTTT.

This clonotype has ten or more counts. The V gene is TRBV7-2, the J gene TRBJ1-1, with a tentative D call TRBD1 (5 bases). The V and J ends lost 5 bases and 4 bases respectively, with 8 bases between them. The germline V gene has CDR1 SGHTA and CDR2 FQGNSA. CDR3 length: 12 amino acids. In DNA, the CDR3 is TGTGCCAGCAGCCGGGGCCTCACTGAAGCTTTCTTT. Protein product: CASSRGLTEAFF.

This clonotype was detected only a few times. V usage is TRBV3-1 and J usage is TRBJ2-7, with a possible D match to TRBD2 (6 bases). V was shortened by 6 bases and J by 6 bases, with 15 bases between the two germline ends. This CDR3 has 13 residues. Looked up from germline, CDR1 is LGHDT and CDR2 is YNNKEL (reference sequence). The CDR3 sequence: CASRPGTVGEQYF. The CDR3 DNA reads as TGTGCCAGCAGACCTGGGACTGTTGGCGAGCAGTACTTC.